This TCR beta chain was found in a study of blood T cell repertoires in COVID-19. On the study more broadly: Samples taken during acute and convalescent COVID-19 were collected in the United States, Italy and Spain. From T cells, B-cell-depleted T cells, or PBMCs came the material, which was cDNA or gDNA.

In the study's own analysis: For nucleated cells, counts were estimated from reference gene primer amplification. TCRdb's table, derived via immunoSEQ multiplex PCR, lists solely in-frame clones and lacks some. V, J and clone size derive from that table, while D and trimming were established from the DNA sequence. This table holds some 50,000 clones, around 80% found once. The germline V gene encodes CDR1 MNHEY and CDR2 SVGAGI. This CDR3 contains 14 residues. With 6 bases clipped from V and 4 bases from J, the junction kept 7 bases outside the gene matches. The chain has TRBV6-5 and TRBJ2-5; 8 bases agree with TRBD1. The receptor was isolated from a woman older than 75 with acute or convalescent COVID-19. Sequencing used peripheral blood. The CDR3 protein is CASSRSGQGETQYF. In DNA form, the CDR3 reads TGTGCCAGCAGCCGAAGCGGACAGGGAGAGACCCAGTACTTC.